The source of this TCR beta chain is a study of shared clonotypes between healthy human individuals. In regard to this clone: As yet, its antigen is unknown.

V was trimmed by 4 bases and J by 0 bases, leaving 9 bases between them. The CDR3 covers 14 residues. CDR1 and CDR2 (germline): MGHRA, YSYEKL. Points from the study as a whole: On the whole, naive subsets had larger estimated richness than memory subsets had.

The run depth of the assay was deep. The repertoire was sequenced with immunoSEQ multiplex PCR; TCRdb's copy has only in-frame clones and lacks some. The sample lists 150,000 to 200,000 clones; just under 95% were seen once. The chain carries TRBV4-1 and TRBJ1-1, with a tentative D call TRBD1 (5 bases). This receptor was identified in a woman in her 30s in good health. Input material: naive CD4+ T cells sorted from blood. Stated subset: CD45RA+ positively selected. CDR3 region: CASSPGLLNTEAFF. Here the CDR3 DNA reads TGCGCCAGCAGCCCGGGACTGCTGAACACTGAAGCTTTCTTT.